This T cell receptor beta chain was identified during a study of T cell changes during pregnancy in multiple sclerosis. Assay: immunoSEQ multiplex PCR; the TCRdb copy retains only in-frame clones and omits some. The sample shows more than 30,000 clones, 85% to 95% of them seen only once. After removal of 4 bases from V and 4 bases from J, the junction contained 9 bases not matched to a gene. Germline CDR1 is SGDLS and CDR2 is YYNGEE. This CDR3 has 15 residues. Source material: PBMCs (not recorded whether the cells were cultured). This clonotype was sampled from a female donor with multiple sclerosis, enrolled in a pregnancy study. The gene calls are TRBV9 and TRBJ2-5; 8 nucleotides align to TRBD2. CDR3: CASSPRREGRETQYF. The CDR3 coding sequence is TGTGCCAGCAGCCCCCGCCGGGAGGGGCGAGAGACCCAGTACTTC.